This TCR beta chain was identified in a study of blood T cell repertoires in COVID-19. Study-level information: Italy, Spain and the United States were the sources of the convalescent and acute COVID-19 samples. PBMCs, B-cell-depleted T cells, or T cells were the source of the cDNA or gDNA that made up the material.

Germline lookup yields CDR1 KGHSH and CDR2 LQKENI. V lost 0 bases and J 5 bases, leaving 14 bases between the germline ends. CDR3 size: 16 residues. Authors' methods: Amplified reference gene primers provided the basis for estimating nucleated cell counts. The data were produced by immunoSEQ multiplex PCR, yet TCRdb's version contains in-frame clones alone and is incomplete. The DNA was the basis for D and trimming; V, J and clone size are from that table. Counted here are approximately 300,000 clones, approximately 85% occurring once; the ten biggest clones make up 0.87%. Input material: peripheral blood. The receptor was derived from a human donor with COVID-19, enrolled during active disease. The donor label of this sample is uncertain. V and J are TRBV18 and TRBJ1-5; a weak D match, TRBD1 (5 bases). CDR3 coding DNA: TGTGCCAGCTCACCACCGGTGTTGCAGGGTTATCAGCCCCAGCATTTT. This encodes CASSPPVLQGYQPQHF.